Listed below are T cell receptor beta chains from one sample, sequenced in a study of CD8 T cells in ankylosing spondylitis. A single record per CDR3 protein comes from TCRdb applying MiXCR to the 5' RACE reads. The sample has over 150,000 distinct CDR3 sequences, around 13% seen once; the top ten hold approximately 15%. Sequenced input: blood, either unsorted or a sorted T cell fraction (not recorded which). All receptors come from a male donor with ankylosing spondylitis or in good health (not recorded which). Each CDR3 is given with its conserved first and last residue.

j_call	v_call	cdr3_aa
TRBJ2-5	TRBV11-1	CASRNNPGLAGGEETQYF
TRBJ1-1	TRBV20-1	CSAHPGGLHTEAFF
TRBJ2-7	TRBV6-5	CASSSTFPGGEQYF
TRBJ1-5	TRBV12-3/TRBV12-4	CASSLSPGEPQHF
TRBJ2-1	TRBV5-1	CASSLGYGPSSYNEQFF
TRBJ2-3	TRBV4-1	CASSQGTGTDTQYF
TRBJ2-1	TRBV12-3/TRBV12-4	CASSTPSFEQFF
TRBJ2-1	TRBV15	CATSREGSGSGDEQFF
TRBJ2-7	TRBV5-1	CASSTGQGAGEQYF
TRBJ2-7	TRBV11-2	CASSLTSGEYEQYF
TRBJ2-1	TRBV11-3	CASSSEGPGVTF
TRBJ2-3	TRBV29-1	CSVAGGADSTDTQYF
TRBJ2-1	TRBV6-1	CASIRGSSYNEQFF
TRBJ2-2	TRBV6-5	CASSYRPGNTGELFF
TRBJ2-3	TRBV6-1	CASRDRGLGPLFNTQYF
TRBJ2-1	TRBV6-1	CATLGDFGYEQFF
TRBJ1-6	TRBV5-1	CASTLGDDNSPLHF
TRBJ2-7	TRBV5-1	CASSWTGDDEQYF
TRBJ2-7	TRBV12-3/TRBV12-4	CASSFGIRYEQYF
TRBJ1-5	TRBV6-5	CASSLVGVNQPQHF
TRBJ2-3	TRBV4-1	CASSQGPSTDTQYF
TRBJ2-7	TRBV28	CASSLGQGVHEQYF
TRBJ2-2	TRBV29-1	CSVAQGTGELFF
TRBJ2-1	TRBV5-1	CASSRAEVSYNEQFF
TRBJ1-3	TRBV11-2	CASSPYVVGPTSGNTIYF
TRBJ1-1	TRBV4-1	CASSQEPLGIPDEAFF
TRBJ2-3	TRBV20-1	CSASGRASSTDTQYF
TRBJ1-5	TRBV10-3	CAISEDRAHGQPQHF
TRBJ2-5	TRBV5-1	CASSPGTGVGETQYF
TRBJ2-7	TRBV6-6	CASSYRGEQYF
TRBJ1-2	TRBV5-6	CASSLGIWFDYTF
TRBJ2-1	TRBV4-1	CASSPLAGGDNEQFF
TRBJ2-5	TRBV7-9	CASSLPPQETQYF
TRBJ2-1	TRBV4-1	CASSQLYSLLQFF
TRBJ2-1	TRBV6-5	CASSYSRGGGNEQFF
TRBJ2-3	TRBV2	CASKAPEQDTQYF
TRBJ1-5	TRBV4-1	CASSQSPSNQPQHF
TRBJ2-2	TRBV7-9	CASSPADPRNTGELFF
TRBJ2-3	TRBV5-6	CASSLAAGGQDTQYF
TRBJ2-6	TRBV10-3	CATLPASGANVLTF
TRBJ2-1	TRBV7-2	CASSLGLAGSDNEQFF
TRBJ1-1	TRBV20-1	CSASRANTEAFF
TRBJ2-7	TRBV7-9	CASPPGGGADEQYF